The clone carrying this T cell receptor (beta chain) has a count of ten or more. Its antigen is not known. Germline V gives CDR1 LNHDA, CDR2 SQIVND (reference sequence). The CDR3 consists of 15 residues. Germline trimming cut 3 bases from V and 2 bases from J; bases unmatched to any gene: 6. This sample is part of a study of T cells in Graves' hyperthyroidism and ophthalmopathy. Study results and caveats: Ophthalmopathy was distinguished from stable hyperthyroidism by 13 V-J signatures. Ophthalmopathy was predicted by the model a median of roughly 6.6 months ahead of onset. Most clonotypes expanded in thyroid above 0.001 were likewise present in blood.

The investigators amplified TCR beta CDR3 regions from RNA transcripts. Carried out on the TCR CDR3, a first-round RT-PCR used the HTBI primer set. TCRdb recomputed calls from the multiplex PCR reads with MiXCR, one row per CDR3 protein. The table records approximately 480,000 distinct CDR3 sequences, less than 25% of them present only once. Patients aged 18 to 65 with hyperthyroidism were newly diagnosed, with duration under 2 months. This chain uses TRBV19 with TRBJ2-7, with 8 bases matching TRBD1. The specimen was blood. The TCR was taken from a man aged 18 to 29 with Graves' hyperthyroidism. In DNA form, the CDR3 reads TGTGCCAGTAGTATTAACCCGGGACAGGCCTACGAGCAGTACTTC. Translating it yields CASSINPGQAYEQYF.